What follows are 19 T cell receptor beta chains derived from one specimen sequenced in a study of T cell changes during pregnancy in multiple sclerosis. Method: immunoSEQ multiplex PCR; TCRdb's copy keeps in-frame clones and lacks some. Of tens of thousands of clones in the sample, 90% to 95% were seen once. The sample was peripheral blood, taken after pregnancy. The receptors derive from a female donor with multiple sclerosis, enrolled in a pregnancy study.

The chain recombines TRBV5-1 with TRBJ2-3; 11 bases map to TRBD2. This CDR3 spans 15 amino acids. The ends lost 2 bases at V and 3 bases at J; junction bases unmatched: 2. CDR1 is SGHRS, CDR2 YFSETQ, per germline. The CDR3 region has the DNA TGCGCCAGCAGCTTCCTAGCGGGGGGAACAGATACGCAGTATTTT. Its translation: CASSFLAGGTDTQYF.

In regard to this clone: Mismatch with germline at one junction end may stem from a read error. The chain joins TRBV6-1 to TRBJ1-6, with no clear D. Germline V gene sequence: CDR1 MNHNS, CDR2 SASEGT. The CDR3 is made up of 12 amino acids. The DNA of the CDR3 is TGTGCCAGCACTGAATCACAGCCACCCCTCCACTTT. Amino acid sequence: CASTESQPPLHF.

The chain is built from TRBV4-3 and TRBJ1-2; D may be TRBD1 (6 bases). Germline CDR1 and CDR2: LGHNA and YSLEER. The V and J ends lost 3 bases and 5 bases respectively, with 16 bases between them. CDR3 length: 15 residues. The CDR3 nucleotides are TGCGCCAGCAGCCAGGATACAGGGTCCGCATATGGCTACACCTTC. It translates to CASSQDTGSAYGYTF.

The CDR3 loop is CASSNLGVSTDTQYF. In DNA, the CDR3 is TGTGCCAGTAGTAACCTAGGGGTCAGCACAGATACGCAGTATTTT. The V and J genes are TRBV19 and TRBJ2-3; possible D gene TRBD1, 5 bases. CDR3 length equals 15 residues. V was shortened by 4 bases and J by 0 bases, with 11 bases between the two germline ends. Germline assignment: CDR1 LNHDA and CDR2 SQIVND (reference sequence).

DNA for the CDR3: TGTGCCCGCGGGAGGTTGACAGGGATGGACACTGAAGCTTTCTTT. Its translation: CARGRLTGMDTEAFF. The genes are TRBV2 and TRBJ1-1; TRBD1 agrees at 7 bases. This CDR3 has 15 amino acids. V shed 11 bases, J shed 3 bases, and the junction held 15 bases outside the gene matches. Germline assignment: CDR1 SNHLY and CDR2 FYNNEI.

The rearrangement uses TRBV7-2 and TRBJ2-1; D might be TRBD2 (6 bases). Germline CDR1 SGHTA, CDR2 FQGNSA. V dropped 2 bases and J dropped 9 bases, with 17 bases sitting between them. The CDR3 length is 15 residues. Here the CDR3 reads CASSLQGTGVGEQFF. CDR3 in DNA: TGTGCCAGCAGCTTACAGGGAACGGGGGTGGGTGAGCAGTTCTTC.

The J gene is TRBJ2-1, the V gene TRBV14; D might be TRBD1 (5 bases). Deletions cut 6 bases from V and 2 bases from J, with 14 bases between. This CDR3 has 15 residues. Germline loops: CDR1 SGHDN, CDR2 FVKESK. CDR3 bases: TGTGCCAGCAGGCTTCAGGGATCTGCCTACAATGAGCAGTTCTTC. It translates to CASRLQGSAYNEQFF.

This clone was counted once. The V and J genes are TRBV19 and TRBJ1-2; D is possibly TRBD1 (6 bases). The ends were cut back, 3 bases at V and 3 bases at J, with 11 bases in the middle. Germline CDR1 reads LNHDA; CDR2 reads SQIVND (reference sequence). The CDR3 loop spans 14 amino acids. The CDR3 spells CASSISAGDYGYTF. The CDR3 DNA reads TGTGCCAGTAGTATTTCGGCAGGGGACTATGGCTACACCTTC.

The chain is built from TRBV5-6 and TRBJ2-1; 12 nucleotides align to TRBD2. V lost 6 bases to trimming and J lost 8 bases; unmatched junction nucleotides: 12. CDR1 and CDR2 from the germline V gene are SGHDT and YYEEEE. This CDR3 has 16 residues. CDR3 DNA: TGTGCCAGCACCACCGTCCTAGCGGGGGGGTACCATGAGCAGTTCTTC. It translates to CASTTVLAGGYHEQFF.

The chain has TRBV7-2 and TRBJ2-5, with TRBD2 matching 11 bases. CDR1 is SGHTA and CDR2 is FQGNSA in the germline V gene. V lost 5 bases, J lost 7 bases, and 6 bases stayed unmatched. The CDR3 runs 14 residues. The CDR3 sequence is CASSLSGGGGTQYF. The CDR3 DNA follows: TGTGCCAGCAGCCTTAGCGGGGGGGGAGGGACCCAGTACTTC.

V gene TRBV7-9 combines with J gene TRBJ2-1, with a possible D match to TRBD2 (6 bases). Trimming cost V 5 bases and J 9 bases, with 20 bases left between them. The CDR3 loop spans 15 amino acids. CDR1 and CDR2 from the germline V gene are SEHNR and FQNEAQ (reference sequence). The CDR3 here is CASSPGSRTNSEQFF. CDR3 nucleotide sequence: TGTGCCAGCAGCCCCGGGAGTAGGACCAATAGTGAGCAGTTCTTC.

The chain links TRBV7-2 to TRBJ2-3; TRBD2 matches at 7 bases. CDR1 and CDR2 from the germline V gene are SGHTA and FQGNSA. J gave up 4 bases and V 1 base, and 5 bases lay outside the gene matches. The CDR3 is 15 amino acids. The CDR3 loop reads CASSLVLAGADTQYF. Here the CDR3 DNA reads TGTGCCAGCAGCTTAGTTTTGGCGGGGGCAGATACGCAGTATTTT. Full variable domain (remainder filled in from reference TRBV7-2 and TRBJ2-3): GAGVSQSPSNKVTEKGKDVELRCDPISGHTALYWYRQSLGQGLEFLIYFQGNSAPDKSGLPSDRFSAERTGGSVSTLTIQRTQQEDSAVYLCASSLVLAGADTQYFGPGTRLTVL.

This clone was recorded once. The gene calls are TRBV19 and TRBJ2-3; 7 nucleotides line up with TRBD2. This CDR3 is 13 amino acids long. Trimming at V came to 9 bases and at J to 1 base, leaving 4 bases not matched to a gene. Germline CDR1 is LNHDA and CDR2 is SQIVND (reference sequence). CDR3 in DNA: TGTGCCAGCCGACTAGCAGGCACAGATACGCAGTATTTT. Protein: CASRLAGTDTQYF. Full variable domain (outside the CDR3, taken from reference TRBV19 and TRBJ2-3): DGGITQSPKYLFRKEGQNVTLSCEQNLNHDAMYWYRQDPGQGLRLIYYSQIVNDFQKGDIAEGYSVSREKKESFPLTVTSAQKNPTAFYLCASRLAGTDTQYFGPGTRLTVL.

This chain uses TRBV5-5 with TRBJ2-5; 10 nucleotides align to TRBD2. The germline V gene encodes CDR1 SGHKS and CDR2 YYEKEE (reference sequence). This CDR3 is 17 amino acids long. The J segment lost 2 bases and the V segment lost 0 bases, leaving 7 bases of the junction unmatched. CDR3 sequence reads: CASSLVLSGGLQETQYF. CDR3 sequence (DNA): TGTGCCAGCAGCTTGGTTCTTAGCGGGGGGCTACAAGAGACCCAGTACTTC. Using reference TRBV5-5 and TRBJ2-5 for the parts outside the CDR3, the full variable domain is DAGVTQSPTHLIKTRGQQVTLRCSPISGHKSVSWYQQVLGQGPQFIFQYYEKEERGRGNFPDRFSARQFPNYSSELNVNALLLGDSALYLCASSLVLSGGLQETQYFGPGTRLLVL.

This rearrangement joins TRBV30 to TRBJ1-2; D is uncertain. Trimming removed 7 bases from V and 0 bases from J, with 6 bases in between. The CDR3 runs to 11 residues. Germline V gene data show CDR1 as GTSNPN and CDR2 as SVGIG (reference sequence). The CDR3 protein is CASRANYGYTF. The DNA of the CDR3 is TGTGCCTCTCGGGCTAACTATGGCTACACCTTC. Full variable domain (remainder filled in from reference TRBV30 and TRBJ1-2): SQTIHQWPATLVQPVGSPLSLECTVEGTSNPNLYWYRQAAGRGLQLLFYSVGIGQISSEVPQNLSASRPQDRQFILSSKKLLLSDSGFYLCASRANYGYTFGSGTRLTVV.

V is TRBV4-1 and J is TRBJ2-7; the match to TRBD1 covers 7 bases. The germline V gene has CDR1 MGHRA and CDR2 YSYEKL. J was trimmed by 3 bases and V by 4 bases; bases with no gene match: 15. The length of the CDR3 is 17 residues. For the CDR3, the DNA is TGCGCCAGCAGCCTCGCCCCCGCGACAGGGAATGACTACGAGCAGTACTTC. This translates into CASSLAPATGNDYEQYF.

CDR3 sequence reads: CASSLAGGMYNEQFF. Here the CDR3 DNA reads TGTGCCAGTAGCTTAGCGGGGGGTATGTACAATGAGCAGTTCTTC. V is TRBV19 and J is TRBJ2-1; TRBD2 matches 10 bases. CDR1 LNHDA and CDR2 SQIVND come from the germline V gene (reference sequence). This CDR3 contains 15 residues. Losses at the gene ends were 6 bases for V and 4 bases for J; bases not matched to a gene: 6.

This chain's CDR3 is CASSPETGSNEKLFF. As DNA, the CDR3 is TGTGCCAGCAGCCCGGAGACAGGCTCTAATGAAAAACTGTTTTTT. V and J are TRBV5-4 and TRBJ1-4; D may be TRBD1 (6 bases). The germline CDR1 and CDR2 sequences are SGHNT and YYREEE (reference sequence). The V gene lost 4 bases and the J gene lost 3 bases, with 13 bases spanning the gap. The CDR3 runs 15 residues.

The chain employs TRBV5-1 and TRBJ2-7, with TRBD1 matching over 10 bases. The CDR3 totals 15 residues. Germline V gene lookup returns CDR1 SGHRS and CDR2 YFSETQ. Unmatched junction bases numbered 4, after V lost 3 bases and J lost 1 base. In DNA, the CDR3 is TGCGCCAGCAGCTCTCCGGGACAGGGGTCCTACGAGCAGTACTTC. Protein product: CASSSPGQGSYEQYF.